The 21 T cell receptor beta chains in this list originate from one sample, sequenced in a study of human T cells and chemical hapten exposure. The time point was: pre-sensitization, week 0. Treatment defined: therapeutic diphenylcyclopropenone sensitization with weekly scalp DPC. MiXCR was run by TCRdb on the RACE reads, yielding one entry per CDR3 protein. The sample contains roughly 81,000 distinct CDR3 sequences, over 6.5% of which appear only once. The sequencing here drew on whole blood, taken in connection with sensitization to the hapten diphenylcyclopropenone (DPC). All receptors come from a man aged 40-55 years with alopecia areata. Some clones in this sample may be carry-over from other donors' samples.

This clonotype was recorded many times. This sequence joins TRBV24-1 and TRBJ1-1; D unresolved. The CDR3 totals 14 residues. The V and J ends lost 3 bases and 10 bases respectively, with 17 bases between them. Per the germline V gene, CDR1 is KGHDR and CDR2 is SFDVKD. The CDR3 bases are TGTGCCACCAGTGATGGGGTGTCCGGCATCCCAGCTTTCTTT. Amino acid sequence: CATSDGVSGIPAFF.

This clonotype was observed a handful of times. The gene calls are TRBV18 and TRBJ1-5; D might be TRBD1 (5 bases). V was pared by 0 bases and J by 4 bases, with 10 bases between. The germline gives CDR1 KGHSH, CDR2 LQKENI. There are 15 residues in the CDR3. CDR3 residues: CASSPPGDGNQPQHF. In nucleotides, the CDR3 is TGTGCCAGCTCACCACCAGGGGACGGAAATCAGCCCCAGCATTTT. The whole variable domain, filled in from reference TRBV18 and TRBJ1-5, reads NAGVMQNPRHLVRRRGQEARLRCSPMKGHSHVYWYRQLPEEGLKFMVYLQKENIIDESGMPKERFSAEFPKEGPSILRIQQVVRGDSAAYFCASSPPGDGNQPQHFGDGTRLSIL.

By frequency in the sample, this clonotype is medium-sized. This rearrangement joins TRBV13 to TRBJ2-3; 8 bases align to TRBD2. With 1 base clipped from V and 2 bases from J, the junction kept 5 bases outside the gene matches. Germline CDR1 is PRHDT and CDR2 is FYEKMQ (reference sequence). The CDR3 consists of 16 residues. The CDR3 reads CASSLAVSGTTDTQYF. In DNA form, the CDR3 reads TGTGCCAGCAGCTTAGCAGTTAGCGGGACCACAGATACGCAGTATTTT.

With regard to this clonotype: This may be a read error, as it is one base from a much larger clone. The chain employs TRBV6-2 or TRBV6-3 and TRBJ2-1; 8 positions agree with TRBD2. Germline V gene data show CDR1 as MNHEY and CDR2 as SVGEGT. This CDR3 has 14 residues. The CDR3 DNA sequence: TGTGCCAGGAGTTGGAGCGGGAGAGGAAATGAGCAGTTCTTC. Translating it yields CARSWSGRGNEQFF.

This clonotype was observed many times. The gene calls are TRBV5-4 and TRBJ2-3; D might be TRBD2 (5 bases). Germline CDR1 is SGHNT and CDR2 is YYREEE (reference sequence). V was shortened by 4 bases and J by 0 bases, with 15 bases between the two germline ends. The CDR3 totals 16 residues. CDR3 protein: CASSPLSVSSTDTQYF. The CDR3 DNA reads as TGTGCCAGCAGCCCTCTTAGCGTTTCTAGCACAGATACGCAGTATTTT.

This clonotype has a count of ten or more. An end of the junction differs from the germline gene, which may be a read error. This chain uses TRBV3-1 with TRBJ1-6, with a possible D match to TRBD1 (5 bases). This CDR3 has 14 residues. The V gene's germline CDR1 is LGHDT and CDR2 YNNKEL (reference sequence). This chain's CDR3 is CASRQARGGSPLHF. The CDR3 nucleotides read TGTGCCAGCAGACAAGCGAGGGGTGGTTCACCCCTCCACTTT.

With regard to this clonotype: A much larger clone differs from this one at a single base, so this may be a read error. V and J are TRBV7-3 and TRBJ1-2, with D possibly TRBD1 on 6 matching bases. The CDR3 sequence is 14 residues long. CDR1 is SGHTA, CDR2 FQGTGA, per germline. V shed 7 bases and J shed 4 bases, with 16 bases lying between them. The CDR3: CASNSTGTSYGYTF. Here the CDR3 DNA reads TGTGCCAGCAACTCAACCGGGACAAGCTATGGCTACACCTTC.

This clonotype showed up many times. J is TRBJ2-1 and V is TRBV10-3; D unresolved. The germline CDR1 and CDR2 sequences are ENHRY and SYGVKD. Trimming pared 0 bases from V and 9 bases from J, leaving 9 bases between. The CDR3 covers 13 residues. The CDR3 DNA is TGTGCCATCAGTGAGTCGCCTAATGGTGAGCAGTTCTTC. It specifies CAISESPNGEQFF.

This clonotype was seen at least ten times. V and J are TRBV28 and TRBJ2-6, with no clear D. The length of the CDR3 is 15 residues. The germline V and J ends were trimmed by 6 bases and 0 bases, with 9 bases remaining between them. Germline assignment: CDR1 MDHEN and CDR2 SYDVKM. The DNA for the CDR3 is TGTGCCAGCAGGGGCCTTAGCTCTGGGGCCAACGTCCTGACTTTC. It codes for CASRGLSSGANVLTF.

This clonotype was counted ten times or more. The chain joins TRBV27 to TRBJ1-2; D is unclear. V was pared by 2 bases and J by 6 bases, with 13 bases between. Germline CDR1 and CDR2: MNHEY and SMNVEV (reference sequence). The CDR3 length is 14 residues. CDR3 DNA: TGTGCCAGCAGTTTAGGCCCCCACACAAATGGCTACACCTTC. Translating gives CASSLGPHTNGYTF.

V is TRBV6-2 or TRBV6-3 and J is TRBJ1-2; D is uncertain. From germline, CDR1 is MNHEY and CDR2 SVGEGT. V was clipped by 6 bases and J by 4 bases, with 15 bases between them. This CDR3 region has 14 residues. For the CDR3, the DNA is TGTGCCAGCAGCAACAGCGGCAGAACCTATGGCTACACCTTC. It codes for CASSNSGRTYGYTF.

The chain recombines TRBV11-3 with TRBJ2-3; 10 bases align to TRBD2. V shed 7 bases and J 1 base; nucleotides not matched to a gene: 14. Germline CDR1 reads SGHNT; CDR2 reads YENEEA. The CDR3 runs 18 residues. For the CDR3, the DNA is TGTGCCAGCATCCCGGGACTAGCGAAGAGGCCCTGCACAGATACGCAGTATTTT. Protein product: CASIPGLAKRPCTDTQYF.

This clonotype was seen many times. The chain couples TRBV12-3 or TRBV12-4 to TRBJ2-2, with 8 bases that match TRBD2. J lost 4 bases, V lost 5 bases, and 6 bases had no gene match. CDR3 length equals 15 residues. CDR3 residues: CASSPTSGLTGELFF. The CDR3 nucleotides are TGTGCCAGCAGTCCAACTAGCGGACTCACCGGGGAGCTGTTTTTT.

This clonotype was seen many times. This chain links TRBV20-1 with TRBJ2-5; tentative D call: TRBD2 (6 bases). Germline assignment: CDR1 DFQATT and CDR2 SNEGSKA (reference sequence). The CDR3 loop spans 14 amino acids. Trimming took 1 base from V and 1 from J, leaving 10 bases between them. The CDR3 loop is CSARGGDFQETQYF. The CDR3 bases are TGCAGTGCTAGAGGTGGGGACTTCCAAGAGACCCAGTACTTC.

The chain combines TRBV6-2 or TRBV6-3 with TRBJ2-7; 8 positions match TRBD2. Per the germline V gene, CDR1 is MNHEY and CDR2 is SVGEGT. CDR3 length: 15 residues. The ends lost 7 bases at V and 5 bases at J; junction bases unmatched: 13. CDR3 in DNA: TGTGCCAGCACTACGGGACTAGACATTTCCCACGAGCAGTACTTC. Residues: CASTTGLDISHEQYF.

The gene calls are TRBV4-3 and TRBJ2-1, with 9 bases lining up with TRBD2. The germline CDR1 and CDR2 sequences are LGHNA and YSLEER. J lost 14 bases, V lost 0 bases, and 11 bases had no gene match. The CDR3 consists of 15 residues. As DNA, the CDR3 is TGCGCCAGCAGCCAAGATCTATATAGCGGGAGATTCGAGTTCTTC. It codes for CASSQDLYSGRFEFF.

This clonotype was recorded many times. The V call is TRBV29-1, the J call TRBJ1-2; TRBD1 agrees at 7 bases. Trimming removed 6 bases from V and 4 bases from J; junction bases left unmatched: 5. The CDR3 sequence is 12 residues long. Germline V gene sequence: CDR1 SQVTM, CDR2 ANQGSEA. CDR3 sequence reads: CSVRGTLYGYTF. CDR3 in DNA: TGCAGCGTCAGGGGGACCCTCTATGGCTACACCTTC.

The sample holds many counts of this clonotype. The chain has TRBV5-1 and TRBJ2-3; D perhaps matches TRBD2 (6 bases). The CDR3 runs to 13 residues. Per germline, CDR1 SGHRS and CDR2 YFSETQ. V lost 4 bases to trimming and J lost 4 bases, with 10 bases between them. CDR3 DNA sequence: TGCGCCAGCAGCCTGGGGACTGCAGATACGCAGTATTTT. It specifies CASSLGTADTQYF.

This clonotype has only a few counts. The chain uses TRBV7-6 and TRBJ2-7, with D possibly matching TRBD2 (5 bases). The CDR3 runs 13 residues. Germline CDR1 SGHVS, CDR2 FNYEAQ. With 5 bases removed from V and 4 bases from J, the gap between germline ends came to 12 bases. The CDR3 coding sequence is TGTGCCAGCAGCCTTAGCGTAGGGTACGAGCAGTACGTC. Protein sequence: CASSLSVGYEQYV.

This chain connects TRBV6-5 to TRBJ2-7, with D uncertain. V was cut by 7 bases and J by 5 bases, with 15 bases left in between. CDR3 size: 13 residues. Germline V gene data show CDR1 as MNHEY and CDR2 as SVGAGI. The CDR3 nucleotides are TGTGCCAGCATCGACTCCATCACCCACGAGCAGTACTTC. Translated, it gives CASIDSITHEQYF.

In its sample, this clonotype was seen a few times. The chain links TRBV29-1 to TRBJ2-4, with 9 bases that match TRBD2. This CDR3 is 14 amino acids long. Germline-derived CDR1 and CDR2 are SQVTM and ANQGSEA. V was pared by 4 bases and J by 9 bases, with 10 bases of the junction left unmatched. The CDR3 spells CSVGISGSRAIQYF. The DNA of the CDR3 is TGCAGCGTTGGAATTAGCGGGAGCAGGGCCATTCAGTACTTC.